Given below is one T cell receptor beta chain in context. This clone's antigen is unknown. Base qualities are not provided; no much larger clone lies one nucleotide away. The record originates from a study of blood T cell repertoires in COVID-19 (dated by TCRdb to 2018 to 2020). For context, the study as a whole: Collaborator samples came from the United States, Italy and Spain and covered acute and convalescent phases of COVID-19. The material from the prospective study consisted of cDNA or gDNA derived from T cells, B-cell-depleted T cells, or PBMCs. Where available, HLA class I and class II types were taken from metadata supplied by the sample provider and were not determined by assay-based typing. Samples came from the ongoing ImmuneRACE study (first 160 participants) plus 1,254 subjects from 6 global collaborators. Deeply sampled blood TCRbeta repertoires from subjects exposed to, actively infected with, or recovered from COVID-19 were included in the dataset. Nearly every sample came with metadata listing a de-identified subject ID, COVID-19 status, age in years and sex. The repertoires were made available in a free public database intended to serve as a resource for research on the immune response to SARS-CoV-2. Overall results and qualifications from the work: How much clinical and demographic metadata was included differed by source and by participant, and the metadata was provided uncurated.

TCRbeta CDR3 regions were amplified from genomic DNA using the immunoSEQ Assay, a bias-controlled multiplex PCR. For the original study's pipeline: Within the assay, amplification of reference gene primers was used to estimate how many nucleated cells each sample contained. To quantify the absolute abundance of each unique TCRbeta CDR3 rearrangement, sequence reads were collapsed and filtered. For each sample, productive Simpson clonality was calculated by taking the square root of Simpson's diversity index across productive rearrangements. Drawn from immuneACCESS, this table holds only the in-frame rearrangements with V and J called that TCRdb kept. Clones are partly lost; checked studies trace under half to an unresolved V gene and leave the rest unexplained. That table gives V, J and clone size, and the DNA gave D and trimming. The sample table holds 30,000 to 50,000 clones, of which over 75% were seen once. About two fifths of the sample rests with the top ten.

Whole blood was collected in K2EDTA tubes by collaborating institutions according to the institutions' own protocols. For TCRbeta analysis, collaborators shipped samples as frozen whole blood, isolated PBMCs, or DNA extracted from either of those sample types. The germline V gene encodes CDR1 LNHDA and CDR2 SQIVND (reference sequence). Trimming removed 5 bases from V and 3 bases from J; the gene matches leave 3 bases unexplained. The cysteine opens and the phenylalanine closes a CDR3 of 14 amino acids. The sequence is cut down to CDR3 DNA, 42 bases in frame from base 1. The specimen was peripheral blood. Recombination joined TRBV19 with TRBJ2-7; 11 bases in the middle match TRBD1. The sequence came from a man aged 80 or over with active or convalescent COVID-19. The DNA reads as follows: TGTGCCAGTAGTGTGGGACAGGGGGGCTACGAGCAGTACTTC. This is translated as CASSVGQGGYEQYF.